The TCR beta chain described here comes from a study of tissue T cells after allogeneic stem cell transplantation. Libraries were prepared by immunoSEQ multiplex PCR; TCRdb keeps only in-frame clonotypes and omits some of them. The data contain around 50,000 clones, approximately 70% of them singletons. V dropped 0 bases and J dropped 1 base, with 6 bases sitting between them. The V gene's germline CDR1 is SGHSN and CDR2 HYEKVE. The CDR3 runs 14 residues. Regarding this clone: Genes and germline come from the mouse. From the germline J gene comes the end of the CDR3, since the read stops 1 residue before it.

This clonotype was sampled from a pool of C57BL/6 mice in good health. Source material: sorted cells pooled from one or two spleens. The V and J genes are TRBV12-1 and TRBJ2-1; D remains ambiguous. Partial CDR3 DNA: TGTGCCAGCTCTCTCGCAGGAAACTATGCTGAGCAGTTC. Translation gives CASSLAGNYAEQF. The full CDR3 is CASSLAGNYAEQFF.